These T cell receptor beta chains were read from a single sample in a study of graft-versus-host responses after intestinal transplantation. Clones were sequenced by immunoSEQ multiplex PCR, and TCRdb holds only the in-frame ones, with some missing. The table lists about 11,000 clones, 25% to 40% of them singletons. Sequencing used alloreactive CD4+ T cells from a mixed lymphocyte reaction culture, obtained before transplantation. The receptor set was obtained from a human patient who was an organ donor for intestinal transplantation. The CDR3 runs from the conserved cysteine through the conserved F or W. The D gene is left open where the match is weak. Clone size is stated in some rows and not others, as once, few, many or a class when expanded.

CDR3 length | D gene | J gene | clone size | V gene | CDR3 DNA | CDR3 protein
16 | TRBD2 | TRBJ2-2 | NA | TRBV27 | TGTGCCAGCAGTTTCCTAGCGGGGGAGAACACCGGGGAGCTGTTTTTT | CASSFLAGENTGELFF
15 | TRBD1 | TRBJ1-2 | NA | TRBV5-4 | TGTGCCAGCAGCGGGGGACAGGGGGTTAGCTATGGCTACACCTTC | CASSGGQGVSYGYTF
15 | TRBD1 | TRBJ1-2 | few | TRBV19 | TGTGCCAGTAGTCCCTCGACAGGGGCTGGCTATGGCTACACCTTC | CASSPSTGAGYGYTF
14 | NA | TRBJ1-1 | NA | TRBV29-1 | TGCAGCGTTGAGCTGAGGGGGAAGAGCACTGAAGCTTTCTTT | CSVELRGKSTEAFF
13 | NA | TRBJ1-1 | NA | TRBV7-9 | TGTGCCAGCAGCCCCGGGATGAACACTGAAGCTTTCTTT | CASSPGMNTEAFF
15 | TRBD2 | TRBJ2-5 | NA | TRBV30 | TGTGCCTGGAGTGTACTAGCGGGGGGCGGCTGGTCCCAGTACTTC | CAWSVLAGGGWSQYF
15 | NA | TRBJ1-1 | few | TRBV5-1 | TGCGCCAGCAGCCCTTTGGGCAGGGGGAACACTGAAGCTTTCTTT | CASSPLGRGNTEAFF
17 | NA | TRBJ2-5 | NA | TRBV7-2 | TGTGCCAGCAGCTTAGCGTGGAGGGGGCTTTTGAGGGAGACCCAGTACTTC | CASSLAWRGLLRETQYF
13 | NA | TRBJ1-2 | NA | TRBV28 | TGTGCCAGCAGTTTCCAGGGAAGCTATGGCTACACCTTC | CASSFQGSYGYTF
17 | NA | TRBJ2-3 | few | TRBV27 | TGTGCCAGCCAAGAGAGTTTCGCGGGGCCTAGCACAGATACGCAGTATTTT | CASQESFAGPSTDTQYF
18 | NA | TRBJ1-1 | few | TRBV5-6 | TGTGCCAGCAGCTTTAGGAGATGGGGGGAGGTTCGGGGCACTGAAGCTTTCTTT | CASSFRRWGEVRGTEAFF
19 | NA | TRBJ2-1 | few | TRBV9 | TGTGCCAGCAGCGCAGGAGTGGCGGGGGCCGGGTGGGGTTACAATGAGCAGTTCTTC | CASSAGVAGAGWGYNEQFF
14 | NA | TRBJ2-1 | few | TRBV7-3 | TGTGCCAGCAGCTTAAACGGCGGTTACAATGAGCAGTTCTTC | CASSLNGGYNEQFF
15 | TRBD2 | TRBJ2-1 | few | TRBV6-1 | TGTGCCAGCAGTCTGACTAGCGGGGGAGGGAATGAGCAGTTCTTC | CASSLTSGGGNEQFF
14 | TRBD1 | TRBJ2-1 | NA | TRBV7-9 | TGTGCCAGCAACGACCCGGGACAGGGCGGTGAGCAGTTCTTC | CASNDPGQGGEQFF
14 | TRBD1 | TRBJ1-4 | few | TRBV18 | TGTGCCAGCTCACCGGCCACAGGGGGCGAAAAACTGTTTTTT | CASSPATGGEKLFF
15 | TRBD1 | TRBJ2-7 | NA | TRBV28 | TGTGCCAGCAGTACCCAAGGGACAGGGGCCTACGAGCAGTACTTC | CASSTQGTGAYEQYF
14 | NA | TRBJ2-7 | few | TRBV30 | TGTGCCTGGAGTGTCTCCGGGGGTTCCTACGAGCAGTACTTC | CAWSVSGGSYEQYF
14 | NA | TRBJ2-7 | medium-sized | TRBV21-1 | TGTGCCAGCAGCAGCCTAGCGGGGCGAGATGAGCAGTACTTC | CASSSLAGRDEQYF
16 | TRBD1 | TRBJ2-2 | few | TRBV7-9 | TGTGCCAGCAGCTCTACGGGACAGACGCGTCCTGGGGAGCTGTTTTTT | CASSSTGQTRPGELFF
14 | NA | TRBJ2-5 | few | TRBV5-1 | TGCGCCAGCAGCTTGGCCCCGGGGGAGGAGACCCAGTACTTC | CASSLAPGEETQYF
16 | TRBD2 | TRBJ2-3 | NA | TRBV19 | TGTGCCAGTAAGCATCGCGGGGGGTACCTCGGGGATACGCAGTATTTT | CASKHRGGYLGDTQYF
17 | TRBD1 | TRBJ2-2 | NA | TRBV18 | TGTGCCAGCTCATCCGCCCGGGACAGGGGGCTCACCGGGGAGCTGTTTTTT | CASSSARDRGLTGELFF
12 | NA | TRBJ2-3 | few | TRBV18 | TGTGCCAGCTCACCCCAGAGGGTAGCGCAGTATTTT | CASSPQRVAQYF
12 | NA | TRBJ1-2 | few | TRBV7-9 | TGTGCCAGCAGCTTGGACTCTCGTGGCTACACCTTC | CASSLDSRGYTF
13 | NA | TRBJ1-3 | NA | TRBV6-6 | TGTGCCAGCAGGCGGGAGTCTGGAAACACCATATATTTT | CASRRESGNTIYF
14 | TRBD1 | TRBJ1-1 | NA | TRBV19 | TGTGCCAGTAGTCAGGGGGCGATCGTGTTGGAAGCTTTCTTT | CASSQGAIVLEAFF
16 | NA | TRBJ1-6 | NA | TRBV18 | TGTGCCAGCTCACGGAGAAGAGGGGAGGGCCTTTCACCCCTCCACTTT | CASSRRRGEGLSPLHF
15 | TRBD1 | TRBJ2-2 | once | TRBV19 | TGTGCCAGCTCCAAAAATACAGGGGCCACCGGGGAGCTGTTTTTT | CASSKNTGATGELFF
15 | NA | TRBJ2-3 | NA | TRBV19 | TGTGCCAGTAACCGAAGGGGAGGCCCCACAGATACGCAGTATTTT | CASNRRGGPTDTQYF
15 | TRBD2 | TRBJ2-7 | NA | TRBV5-4 | TGTGCCAGCAGCGCCAGCGGGGGGGGGTCCTACGAGCAGTACTTC | CASSASGGGSYEQYF
15 | NA | TRBJ2-3 | NA | TRBV11-3 | TGTGCCAGCAGCTTAGTGGCGGGGCACCCAGATACGCAGTATTTT | CASSLVAGHPDTQYF
13 | TRBD2 | TRBJ2-3 | NA | TRBV27 | TGTGCCAGCAGGGGGGGGGTCACAGATACGCAGTATTTT | CASRGGVTDTQYF
14 | NA | TRBJ2-3 | few | TRBV6-1 | TGTGCCAGCAGGAAAACTAGCAGAGCAGATACGCAGTATTTT | CASRKTSRADTQYF
16 | NA | TRBJ1-6 | NA | TRBV7-2 | TGTGCCAGCAGCTTAGGGATTCGGGGGGCCGATTCACCCCTCCACTTT | CASSLGIRGADSPLHF
15 | NA | TRBJ2-3 | NA | TRBV5-1 | TGCGCCAGCAGCTGGCGGGGACGGGGGTTGGATACGCAGTATTTT | CASSWRGRGLDTQYF
16 | NA | TRBJ2-1 | NA | TRBV5-1 | TGCGCCAGCAGCTTCACGACTAACAGGGACGGCAATGAGCAGTTCTTC | CASSFTTNRDGNEQFF
14 | NA | TRBJ1-3 | few | TRBV7-3 | TGTGCCAGCAGCCCAGGAACCTCTGGAAACACCATATATTTT | CASSPGTSGNTIYF
13 | TRBD1 | TRBJ2-7 | few | TRBV7-8 | TGCGCCAGCAGCCCCAACAGGGGGCGCGAGCAGTACTTC | CASSPNRGREQYF
17 | NA | TRBJ1-2 | NA | TRBV6-1 | TGTGCCAGCAGTGAAGCGCTTAAGGGGCGAGTCGGTTATGGCTACACCTTC | CASSEALKGRVGYGYTF
14 | NA | TRBJ2-3 | few | TRBV6-5 | TGTGCCAGCAGTTACCGCCTAGTGGCGGGGTTGCAGTATTTT | CASSYRLVAGLQYF
13 | NA | TRBJ2-7 | NA | TRBV7-2 | TGTGCCAGCAGCTTAGTGGCGGGGATCGAGCAGTACTTC | CASSLVAGIEQYF
13 | NA | TRBJ1-2 | NA | TRBV7-2 | TGTGCCAGCAGCTTAAAGGGGGTAGGAGGCTACACCTTC | CASSLKGVGGYTF
14 | NA | TRBJ2-1 | NA | TRBV4-3 | TGCGCCAGCAGCCAAGTTGCAGGGGTCCATGAGCAGTTCTTC | CASSQVAGVHEQFF
13 | NA | TRBJ2-5 | few | TRBV30 | TGTGCCTGGAGTAGGCAGGTCCAAGAGACCCAGTACTTC | CAWSRQVQETQYF
15 | NA | TRBJ2-3 | few | TRBV2 | TGTGCCAGCAGTGGGAGACTCGAAGCCATAGATGCGCAGTATTTT | CASSGRLEAIDAQYF
15 | NA | TRBJ1-2 | few | TRBV5-4 | TGTGCCAGCAGCCCGATCGACAGGTTGGACTATGGCTACACCTTC | CASSPIDRLDYGYTF
16 | NA | TRBJ1-3 | NA | TRBV5-3 | TGTGCCAGAAGCTTGGGTCGGGTTAGCTCTGGAAACACCATATATTTT | CARSLGRVSSGNTIYF
14 | NA | TRBJ2-4 | NA | TRBV6-5 | TGTGCCAGCAGTTTTGGGCAGGTCACAAACATTCAGTACTTC | CASSFGQVTNIQYF
17 | TRBD2 | TRBJ2-3 | few | TRBV5-6 | TGTGCCAGCAGCCGAGGGATAGCGGGGGGTTCCACAGATACGCAGTATTTT | CASSRGIAGGSTDTQYF
13 | NA | TRBJ2-5 | NA | TRBV7-9 | TGTGCCAGCAGCTTAGTTGGGGGGGAGACCCAGTACTTC | CASSLVGGETQYF
14 | NA | TRBJ1-2 | NA | TRBV27 | TGTGCCAGCAGTTTTGCAGGGAGGTACTATGGCTACACCTTC | CASSFAGRYYGYTF
17 | TRBD1 | TRBJ1-5 | few | TRBV19 | TGTGCCAGTAGTACTTTAGGACAGGGCGGTTCGAATCAGCCCCAGCATTTT | CASSTLGQGGSNQPQHF
13 | NA | TRBJ1-5 | NA | TRBV28 | TGTGCCAGCAGTACCTCCACTAATCAGCCCCAGCATTTT | CASSTSTNQPQHF